This is a list of T cell receptor beta chains from one sample in a study of Ad26.COV2.S vaccination and SARS-CoV-2 variants. The table came from immunoSEQ multiplex PCR; TCRdb's copy has only in-frame clones and leaves some out. The sample comprises roughly 350,000 clones, approximately 86% of which are singletons, and around 10% rests with the top ten. The specimen was peripheral blood, collected in a trial of Ad26.COV2.S vaccine versus placebo. The source is a person between 18 and 65 years old who received the Ad26.COV2.S COVID-19 vaccine or a placebo. Both conserved end residues are part of each CDR3. Each record gives: CDR3 protein, CDR3 DNA, CDR3 length, D gene, clone size, J gene, V gene. D genes are given only for firm matches. Not all rows give a size; the values are once, few, many and, for expanded clones, a class.

CDR3aa: CASSLSYGFSGYNEQYF
CDR3nt: TGTGCCAGCAGTTTATCTTACGGATTTTCGGGGTATAACGAGCAGTACTTC
len: 17
d_gene: .
abundance: .
j_gene: TRBJ2-7
v_gene: TRBV27

CDR3aa: CASSTRTGNEQFF
CDR3nt: TGTGCCAGCAGCACCCGGACGGGGAATGAGCAGTTCTTC
len: 13
d_gene: .
abundance: .
j_gene: TRBJ2-1
v_gene: TRBV21-1

CDR3aa: CASKESGELFF
CDR3nt: TGTGCCTCCAAAGAATCCGGGGAGCTGTTTTTT
len: 11
d_gene: .
abundance: .
j_gene: TRBJ2-2
v_gene: TRBV6-5

CDR3aa: CASSGTGPISQPQHF
CDR3nt: TGTGCCAGCAGCGGCACCGGGCCAATAAGTCAGCCCCAGCATTTT
len: 15
d_gene: .
abundance: .
j_gene: TRBJ1-5
v_gene: TRBV3-1/TRBV3-2

CDR3aa: CASSLTSTSAGPYF
CDR3nt: TGTGCCAGCAGCTTAACCTCTACTAGCGCCGGTCCGTACTTC
len: 14
d_gene: TRBD2
abundance: .
j_gene: TRBJ2-5
v_gene: TRBV7-8

CDR3aa: CASSRDSLNTEAFF
CDR3nt: TGTGCCAGCAGCCGGGACAGTCTGAACACTGAAGCTTTCTTT
len: 14
d_gene: TRBD1
abundance: .
j_gene: TRBJ1-1
v_gene: TRBV11-3

CDR3aa: CASSQTTGTGNTIYF
CDR3nt: TGTGCCAGCAGCCAAACTACAGGGACTGGAAACACCATATATTTT
len: 15
d_gene: .
abundance: .
j_gene: TRBJ1-3
v_gene: TRBV7-9

CDR3aa: CARRDRATDTQYF
CDR3nt: TGTGCCCGGAGAGACAGAGCCACAGATACGCAGTATTTT
len: 13
d_gene: .
abundance: .
j_gene: TRBJ2-3
v_gene: TRBV30

CDR3aa: CASSAAQGAGEKLFF
CDR3nt: TGCGCCAGCAGCGCCGCCCAGGGGGCTGGTGAAAAACTGTTTTTT
len: 15
d_gene: TRBD1
abundance: once
j_gene: TRBJ1-4
v_gene: TRBV5-1

CDR3aa: CASSQDRAGADYYGYTF
CDR3nt: TGCGCCAGCAGCCAAGATAGGGCAGGGGCTGATTACTATGGCTACACCTTC
len: 17
d_gene: .
abundance: .
j_gene: TRBJ1-2
v_gene: TRBV4-3

CDR3aa: CSASRRREFGTDTQYF
CDR3nt: TGCAGTGCTAGTCGTCGCCGGGAGTTCGGCACAGATACGCAGTATTTT
len: 16
d_gene: .
abundance: .
j_gene: TRBJ2-3
v_gene: TRBV20-1